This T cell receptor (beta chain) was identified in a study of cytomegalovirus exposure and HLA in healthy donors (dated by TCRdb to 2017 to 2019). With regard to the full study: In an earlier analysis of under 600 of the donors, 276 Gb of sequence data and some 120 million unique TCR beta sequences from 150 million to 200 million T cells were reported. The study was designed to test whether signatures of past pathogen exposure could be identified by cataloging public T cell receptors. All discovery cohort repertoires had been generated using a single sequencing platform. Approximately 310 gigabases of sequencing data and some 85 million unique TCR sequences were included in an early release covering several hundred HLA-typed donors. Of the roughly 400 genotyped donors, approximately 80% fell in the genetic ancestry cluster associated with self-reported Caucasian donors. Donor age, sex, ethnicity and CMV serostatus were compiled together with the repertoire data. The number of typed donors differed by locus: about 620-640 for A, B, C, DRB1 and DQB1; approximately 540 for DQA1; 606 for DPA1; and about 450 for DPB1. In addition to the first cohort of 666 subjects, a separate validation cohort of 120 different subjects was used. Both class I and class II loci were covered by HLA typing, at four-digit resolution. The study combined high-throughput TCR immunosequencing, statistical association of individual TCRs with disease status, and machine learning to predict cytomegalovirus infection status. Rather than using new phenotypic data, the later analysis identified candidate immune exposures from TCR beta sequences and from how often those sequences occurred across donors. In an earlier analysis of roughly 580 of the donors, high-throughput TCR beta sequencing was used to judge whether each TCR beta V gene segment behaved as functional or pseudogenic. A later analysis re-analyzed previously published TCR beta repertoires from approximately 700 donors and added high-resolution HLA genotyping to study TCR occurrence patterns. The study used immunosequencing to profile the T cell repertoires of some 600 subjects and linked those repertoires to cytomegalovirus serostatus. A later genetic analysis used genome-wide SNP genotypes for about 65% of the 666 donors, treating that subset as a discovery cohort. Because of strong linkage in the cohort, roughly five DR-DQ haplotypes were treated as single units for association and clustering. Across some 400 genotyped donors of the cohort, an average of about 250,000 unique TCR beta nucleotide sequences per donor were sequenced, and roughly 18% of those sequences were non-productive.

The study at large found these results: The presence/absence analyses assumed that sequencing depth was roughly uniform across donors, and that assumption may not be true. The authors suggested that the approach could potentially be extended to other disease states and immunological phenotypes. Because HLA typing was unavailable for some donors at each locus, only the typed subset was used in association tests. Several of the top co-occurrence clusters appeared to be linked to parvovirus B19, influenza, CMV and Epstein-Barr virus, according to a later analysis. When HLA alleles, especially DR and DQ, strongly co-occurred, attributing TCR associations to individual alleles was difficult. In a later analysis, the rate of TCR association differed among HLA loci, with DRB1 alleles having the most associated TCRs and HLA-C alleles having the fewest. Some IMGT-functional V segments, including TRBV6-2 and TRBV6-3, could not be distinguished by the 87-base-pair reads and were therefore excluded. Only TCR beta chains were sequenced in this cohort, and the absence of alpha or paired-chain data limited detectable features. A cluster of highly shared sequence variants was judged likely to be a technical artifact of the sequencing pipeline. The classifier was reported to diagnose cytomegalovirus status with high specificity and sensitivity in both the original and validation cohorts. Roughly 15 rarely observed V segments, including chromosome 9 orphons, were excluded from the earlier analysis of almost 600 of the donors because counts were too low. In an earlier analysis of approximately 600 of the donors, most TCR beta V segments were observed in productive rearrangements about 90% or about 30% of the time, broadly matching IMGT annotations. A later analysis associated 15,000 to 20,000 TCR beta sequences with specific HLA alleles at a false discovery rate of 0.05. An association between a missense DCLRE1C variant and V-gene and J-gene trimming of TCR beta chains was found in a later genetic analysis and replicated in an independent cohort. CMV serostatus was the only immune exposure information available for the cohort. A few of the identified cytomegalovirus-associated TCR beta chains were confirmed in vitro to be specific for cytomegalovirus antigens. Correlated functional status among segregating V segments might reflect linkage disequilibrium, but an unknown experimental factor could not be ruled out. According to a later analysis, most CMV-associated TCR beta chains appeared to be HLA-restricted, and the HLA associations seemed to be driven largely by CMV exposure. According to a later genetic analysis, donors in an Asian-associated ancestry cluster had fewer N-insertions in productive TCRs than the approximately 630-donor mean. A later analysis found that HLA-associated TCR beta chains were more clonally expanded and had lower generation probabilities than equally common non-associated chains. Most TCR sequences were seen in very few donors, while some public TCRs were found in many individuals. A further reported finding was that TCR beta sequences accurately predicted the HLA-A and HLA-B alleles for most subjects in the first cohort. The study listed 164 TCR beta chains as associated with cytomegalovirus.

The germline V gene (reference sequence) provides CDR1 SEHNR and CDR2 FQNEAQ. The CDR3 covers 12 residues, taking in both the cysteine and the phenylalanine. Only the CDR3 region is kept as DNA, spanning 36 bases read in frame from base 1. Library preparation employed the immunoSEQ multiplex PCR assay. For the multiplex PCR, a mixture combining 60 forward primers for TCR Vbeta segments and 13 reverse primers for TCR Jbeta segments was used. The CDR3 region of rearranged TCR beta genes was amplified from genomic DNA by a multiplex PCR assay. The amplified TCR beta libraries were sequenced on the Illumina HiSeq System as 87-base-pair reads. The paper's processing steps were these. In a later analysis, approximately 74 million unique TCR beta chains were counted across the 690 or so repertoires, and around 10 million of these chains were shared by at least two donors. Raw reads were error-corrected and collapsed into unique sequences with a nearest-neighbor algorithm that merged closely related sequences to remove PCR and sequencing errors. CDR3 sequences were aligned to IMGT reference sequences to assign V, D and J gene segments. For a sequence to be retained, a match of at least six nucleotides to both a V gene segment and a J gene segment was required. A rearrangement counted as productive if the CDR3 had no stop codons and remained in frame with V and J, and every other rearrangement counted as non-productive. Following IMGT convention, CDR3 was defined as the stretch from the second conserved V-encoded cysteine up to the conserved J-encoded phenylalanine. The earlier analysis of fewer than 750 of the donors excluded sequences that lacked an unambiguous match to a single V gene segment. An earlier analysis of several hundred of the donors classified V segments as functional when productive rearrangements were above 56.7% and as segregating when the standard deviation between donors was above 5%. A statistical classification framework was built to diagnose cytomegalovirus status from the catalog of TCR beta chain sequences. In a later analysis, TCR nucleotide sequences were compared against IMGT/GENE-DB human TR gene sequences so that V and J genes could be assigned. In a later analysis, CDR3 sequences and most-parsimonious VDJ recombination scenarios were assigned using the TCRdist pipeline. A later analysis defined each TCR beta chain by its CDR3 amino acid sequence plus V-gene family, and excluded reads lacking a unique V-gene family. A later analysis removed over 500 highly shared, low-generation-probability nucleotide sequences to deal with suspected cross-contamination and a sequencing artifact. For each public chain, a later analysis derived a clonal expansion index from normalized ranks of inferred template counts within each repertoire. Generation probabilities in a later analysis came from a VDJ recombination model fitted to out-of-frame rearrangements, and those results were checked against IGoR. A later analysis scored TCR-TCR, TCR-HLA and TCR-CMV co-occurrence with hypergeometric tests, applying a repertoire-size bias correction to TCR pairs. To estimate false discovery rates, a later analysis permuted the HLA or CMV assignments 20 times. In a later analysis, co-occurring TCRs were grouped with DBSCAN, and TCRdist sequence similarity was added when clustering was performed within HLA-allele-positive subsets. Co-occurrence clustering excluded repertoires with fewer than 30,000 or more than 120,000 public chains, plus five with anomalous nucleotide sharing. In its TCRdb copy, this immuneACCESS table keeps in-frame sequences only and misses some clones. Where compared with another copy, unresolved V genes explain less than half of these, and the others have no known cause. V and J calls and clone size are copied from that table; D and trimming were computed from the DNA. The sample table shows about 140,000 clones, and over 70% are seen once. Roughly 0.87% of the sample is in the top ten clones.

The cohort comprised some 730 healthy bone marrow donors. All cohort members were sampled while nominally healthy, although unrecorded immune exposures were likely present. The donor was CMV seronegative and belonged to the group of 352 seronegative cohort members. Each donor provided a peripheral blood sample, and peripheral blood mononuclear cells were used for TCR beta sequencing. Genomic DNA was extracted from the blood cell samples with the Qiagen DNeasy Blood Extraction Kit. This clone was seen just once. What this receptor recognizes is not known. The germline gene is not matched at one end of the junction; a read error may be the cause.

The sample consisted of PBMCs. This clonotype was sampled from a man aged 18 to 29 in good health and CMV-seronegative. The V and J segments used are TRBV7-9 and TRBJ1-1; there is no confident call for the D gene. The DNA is TGTTCCAGCAGCTTCTCGGACACTGAAGCTTTCTTT. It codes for CSSSFSDTEAFF.